The 24 T cell receptor beta chains presented below share a single source sample, sequenced in a study of OX40 agonist ivuxolimab in advanced cancers. Method: immunoSEQ multiplex PCR; TCRdb's copy keeps in-frame clones and lacks some. The sample contains under 100,000 clones, roughly 91% of which appear only once. This specimen was CD4+ or CD8+ T cells sorted from blood, taken in a trial of the OX40 agonist ivuxolimab. The receptors derive from an adult with an advanced solid tumor such as melanoma, head and neck, liver or kidney cancer.

The rearrangement uses TRBV5-1 and TRBJ1-4; TRBD1 aligns across 10 bases. CDR3 length: 15 residues. Losses at the gene ends were 3 bases for V and 5 bases for J; bases not matched to a gene: 4. The germline CDR1 and CDR2 sequences are SGHRS and YFSETQ. CDR3 residues: CASSSQGQGNEKLFF. Written as DNA, the CDR3 is TGCGCCAGCAGCTCTCAGGGACAGGGGAATGAAAAACTGTTTTTT.

The chain recombines TRBV9 with TRBJ2-7; 8 nucleotides agree with TRBD2. Germline CDR1 is SGDLS and CDR2 is YYNGEE. This CDR3 has 16 amino acids. J was trimmed by 0 bases and V by 0 bases; bases with no gene match: 5. CDR3 in DNA: TGTGCCAGCAGCGTAGGGGAGACTAGCGTCTCCTACGAGCAGTACTTC. This gives the protein CASSVGETSVSYEQYF.

CDR3 sequence reads: CASSVGGTTNSGNTIYF. The CDR3 DNA sequence: TGTGCCAGCAGCGTAGGTGGGACAACTAACTCTGGAAACACCATATATTTT. The chain uses TRBV9 and TRBJ1-3, with a weak D call TRBD1 (6 bases). V lost 0 bases and J 0 bases, leaving 13 bases between the germline ends. CDR1 and CDR2 (germline): SGDLS, YYNGEE. This CDR3 has 17 amino acids.

This chain connects TRBV11-2 to TRBJ2-7, with D perhaps TRBD1 (6 bases). Trimming left V 3 bases short and J 3 bases short, with 12 bases between. Germline V gives CDR1 SGHAT, CDR2 FQNNGV. The length of the CDR3 is 14 residues. The CDR3 nucleotides are TGTGCCAGCAGCTTTATCCGGGACAACTACGAGCAGTACTTC. As protein: CASSFIRDNYEQYF.

This rearrangement joins TRBV7-2 to TRBJ2-2; D might be TRBD1 or TRBD2, each matching 6 bases. The CDR3 spans 17 residues. Trimming cost V 5 bases and J 6 bases, with 22 bases left between them. The germline gives CDR1 SGHTA, CDR2 FQGNSA. The CDR3 nucleotides read TGTGCCAGCAGCCTGACCGCCCCACTAGCAGGGGCCGGGGAGCTGTTTTTT. Residues: CASSLTAPLAGAGELFF.

The genes are TRBV5-1 and TRBJ2-7, with 8 positions matching TRBD1. The junction had 6 bases not matched to a gene; V was cut back by 2 bases and J by 2 bases. Germline values: CDR1 SGHRS, CDR2 YFSETQ. The CDR3 covers 15 residues. The CDR3 loop is CASSFITGGTYEQYF. The CDR3 DNA reads as TGCGCCAGCAGCTTCATAACAGGGGGTACCTACGAGCAGTACTTC.

The chain has TRBV19 and TRBJ2-2, with D maybe TRBD1 (6 bases). The germline gives CDR1 LNHDA, CDR2 SQIVND (reference sequence). The CDR3 runs 15 residues. The V and J ends lost 5 bases and 6 bases respectively, with 16 bases between them. CDR3 sequence (DNA): TGTGCCAGTAGTGCCTCCGACAGGTCTGCCGGGGAGCTGTTTTTT. Residues: CASSASDRSAGELFF.

The chain uses TRBV5-1 and TRBJ2-1; 7 nucleotides agree with TRBD2. Germline trimming cut 4 bases from V and 5 bases from J; bases unmatched to any gene: 6. The CDR3 contains 14 residues. Per the germline V gene, CDR1 is SGHRS and CDR2 is YFSETQ. Here the CDR3 reads CASSALAEHNEQFF. The CDR3 DNA is TGCGCCAGCAGCGCCCTAGCGGAGCACAATGAGCAGTTCTTC.

This chain connects TRBV6-1 to TRBJ2-1, with TRBD1 as a possible D gene (5 bases). Per germline, CDR1 MNHNS and CDR2 SASEGT. This CDR3 is built from 14 residues. The germline V and J ends were trimmed by 5 bases and 4 bases, with 12 bases remaining between them. The CDR3 coding sequence is TGTGCCAGCAGTCCCCCCCCAGGGTACAATGAGCAGTTCTTC. Protein product: CASSPPPGYNEQFF.

The rearrangement uses TRBV28 and TRBJ2-1, with D perhaps matching TRBD2 (5 bases). The CDR3 covers 16 residues. V was clipped by 4 bases and J by 9 bases, with 22 bases between them. Per the germline V gene, CDR1 is MDHEN and CDR2 is SYDVKM. CDR3 coding DNA: TGTGCCAGCAGTTCAGGACTCATTGTCGGCCAAGGTGAGCAGTTCTTC. It codes for CASSSGLIVGQGEQFF.

This clone was detected a few times. The chain recombines TRBV5-1 with TRBJ1-1, with D possibly TRBD1 on 5 matching bases. V was trimmed by 3 bases and J by 7 bases, leaving 7 bases between them. This CDR3 comprises 11 residues. Germline CDR1 is SGHRS and CDR2 is YFSETQ. The CDR3 DNA reads as TGCGCCAGCAGCTCGACAGTTGAAGCTTTCTTT. Protein product: CASSSTVEAFF.

This rearrangement joins TRBV5-1 to TRBJ2-2; the D is unclear. The V end was cut by 0 bases, the J end by 1 base, with 7 bases between. This CDR3 region has 15 residues. Germline loops: CDR1 SGHRS, CDR2 YFSETQ. CDR3 sequence: CASSLVAENTGELFF. The CDR3 DNA reads TGCGCCAGCAGCTTGGTAGCAGAGAACACCGGGGAGCTGTTTTTT.

V usage is TRBV28 and J usage is TRBJ2-7; 12 bases agree with TRBD2. The CDR3 runs to 14 residues. V trimming: 3 bases; J trimming: 5 bases; junction bases outside the gene matches: 2. Per germline, CDR1 MDHEN and CDR2 SYDVKM. The CDR3 loop reads CASSLGLAGDEQYF. The DNA for the CDR3 is TGTGCCAGCAGTTTGGGACTAGCGGGCGACGAGCAGTACTTC.

The chain is built from TRBV19 and TRBJ2-2; D is uncertain. Looked up from germline, CDR1 is LNHDA and CDR2 is SQIVND (reference sequence). Trimming shortened V by 4 bases and J by 0 bases, and 12 bases separated the two germline ends. The CDR3 is 16 amino acids. The CDR3 sequence: CASSTLDTTNTGELFF. CDR3 DNA: TGTGCCAGTAGTACCCTCGACACGACGAACACCGGGGAGCTGTTTTTT.

V gene TRBV5-1 combines with J gene TRBJ1-1, with D tentatively TRBD1 (5 bases). Trimming removed 1 base from V and 5 bases from J, with 12 bases in between. This CDR3 is built from 14 residues. The germline CDR1 and CDR2 sequences are SGHRS and YFSETQ. CDR3 sequence (DNA): TGCGCCAGCAGCTTGTGGGGCGAAAAAACTGAAGCTTTCTTT. Translation: CASSLWGEKTEAFF.

This clone appeared once. The chain employs TRBV27 and TRBJ2-7, with D unclear. V gave up 3 bases and J gave up 0 bases, with 12 bases separating them. Per the germline V gene, CDR1 is MNHEY and CDR2 is SMNVEV (reference sequence). This CDR3 spans 15 amino acids. In nucleotides, the CDR3 is TGTGCCAGCAGTTTGGCCAGAGCGAACTCCTACGAGCAGTACTTC. Its protein product is CASSLARANSYEQYF.

This CDR3 reads CASSTLREEDNEQFF. The CDR3 DNA is TGTGCCAGCAGTACCTTGCGGGAGGAAGACAATGAGCAGTTCTTC. The chain links TRBV6-4 to TRBJ2-1; 8 bases align to TRBD2. There are 15 residues in the CDR3. Trimming removed 5 bases from V and 5 bases from J; junction bases left unmatched: 8. Per germline, CDR1 MRHNA and CDR2 SNTAGT.

CDR3 region: CASTATGLKNEQYF. The CDR3 region has the DNA TGTGCCAGCACCGCCACAGGGTTGAAGAACGAGCAGTACTTC. The chain links TRBV9 to TRBJ2-7; maybe TRBD1 (6 bases). The germline gives CDR1 SGDLS, CDR2 YYNGEE. CDR3 size: 14 residues. The V end lost 6 bases, the J end lost 5 bases, and 18 bases lay between the germline ends.

The rearrangement uses TRBV28 and TRBJ2-7; 13 bases align to TRBD2. The V gene's germline CDR1 is MDHEN and CDR2 SYDVKM. After removal of 6 bases from V and 6 bases from J, the junction contained 5 bases not matched to a gene. The length of the CDR3 is 14 residues. The CDR3 coding sequence is TGTGCCAGCAGCCAAACTAGCGGGAGGGTCGAGCAGTACTTC. It is translated as CASSQTSGRVEQYF.

This clone was observed a single time. V and J are TRBV4-3 and TRBJ2-2; D might be TRBD1 or TRBD2, each matching 6 bases. The ends were cut back, 3 bases at V and 6 bases at J, with 11 bases in the middle. Germline V CDR1 and CDR2: LGHNA, YSLEER. CDR3 length equals 14 residues. The CDR3 DNA sequence: TGCGCCAGCAGCCAGGGGGGCGGGTCCGGGGAGCTGTTTTTT. It is translated as CASSQGGGSGELFF.

The rearrangement uses TRBV5-6 and TRBJ1-1, with D maybe TRBD1 (5 bases). CDR3 length: 16 residues. V lost 1 base and J 0 bases, leaving 13 bases between the germline ends. Looked up from germline, CDR1 is SGHDT and CDR2 is YYEEEE. The CDR3 region has the DNA TGTGCCAGCAGCTTGTGGGGCCCAACAGTGAACACTGAAGCTTTCTTT. It yields the protein CASSLWGPTVNTEAFF.

This clone was picked up one time. This chain joins TRBV9 and TRBJ2-3; TRBD2 matches 13 bases. J was trimmed by 5 bases and V by 3 bases; bases with no gene match: 9. The germline V gene encodes CDR1 SGDLS and CDR2 YYNGEE. This CDR3 region has 17 residues. CDR3 sequence (DNA): TGTGCCAGCAGCGCTGGGACTAGCGGGACGTTTGGAGATACGCAGTATTTT. This sequence encodes CASSAGTSGTFGDTQYF.

The V and J genes are TRBV19 and TRBJ2-7; D gene uncertain. Trimming left V 3 bases short and J 2 bases short, with 8 bases between. The CDR3 has 13 residues. Germline V gene data show CDR1 as LNHDA and CDR2 as SQIVND (reference sequence). CDR3 in amino acids: CASSIDGPYEQYF. The CDR3 region has the DNA TGTGCCAGTAGTATCGACGGCCCCTACGAGCAGTACTTC.

This chain uses TRBV28 with TRBJ1-4; 7 nucleotides match TRBD1. The ends lost 2 bases at V and 9 bases at J; junction bases unmatched: 6. The CDR3 is made up of 14 amino acids. Looked up from germline, CDR1 is MDHEN and CDR2 is SYDVKM. The CDR3 region is CASSLTSTGKKLFF. The CDR3 DNA reads TGTGCCAGCAGTTTAACTTCGACAGGGAAAAAACTGTTTTTT.